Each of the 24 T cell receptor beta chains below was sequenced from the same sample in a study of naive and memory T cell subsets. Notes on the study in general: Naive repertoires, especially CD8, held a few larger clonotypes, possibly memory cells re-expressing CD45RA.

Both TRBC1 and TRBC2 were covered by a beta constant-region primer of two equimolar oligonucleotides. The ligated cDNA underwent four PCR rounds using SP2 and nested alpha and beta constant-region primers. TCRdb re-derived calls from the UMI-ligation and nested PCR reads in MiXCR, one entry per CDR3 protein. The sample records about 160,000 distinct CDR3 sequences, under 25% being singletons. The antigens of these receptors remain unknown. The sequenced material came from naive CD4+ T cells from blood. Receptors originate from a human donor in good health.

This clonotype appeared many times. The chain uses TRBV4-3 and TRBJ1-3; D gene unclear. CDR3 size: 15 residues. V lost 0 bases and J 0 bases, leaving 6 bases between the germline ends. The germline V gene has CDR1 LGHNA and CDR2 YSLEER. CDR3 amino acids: CASSQEISSGNTIYF. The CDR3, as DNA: TGCGCCAGCAGCCAAGAAATTAGCTCTGGAAACACCATATATTTT.

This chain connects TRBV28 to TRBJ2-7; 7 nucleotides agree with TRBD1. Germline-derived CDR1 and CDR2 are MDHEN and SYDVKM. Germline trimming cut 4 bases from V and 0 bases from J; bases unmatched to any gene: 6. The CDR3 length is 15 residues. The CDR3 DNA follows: TGTGCCAGCAGTTCAACAGGGGTACCCTCCTACGAGCAGTACTTC. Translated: CASSSTGVPSYEQYF.

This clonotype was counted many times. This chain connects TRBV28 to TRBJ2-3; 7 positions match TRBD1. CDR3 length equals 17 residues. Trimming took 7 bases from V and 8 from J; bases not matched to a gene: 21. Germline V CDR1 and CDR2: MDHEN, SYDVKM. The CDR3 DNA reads TGTGCCAGCATGAACTTAAGGGGGCAGTCGTCCCGCGGTACGCAGTATTTT. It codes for CASMNLRGQSSRGTQYF.

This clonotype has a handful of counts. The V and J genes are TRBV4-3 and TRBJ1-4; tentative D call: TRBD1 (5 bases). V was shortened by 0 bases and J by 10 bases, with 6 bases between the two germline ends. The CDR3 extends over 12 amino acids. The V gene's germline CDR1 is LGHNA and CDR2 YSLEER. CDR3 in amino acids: CASSQDQGKLFF. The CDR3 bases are TGCGCCAGCAGCCAAGATCAGGGAAAACTGTTTTTT.

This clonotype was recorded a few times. The DNA for the CDR3 is TGTGCCAGCAGCTTTCGAGGTGGGATGCTGGATGAGCAGTTCTTC. Translated: CASSFRGGMLDEQFF. The chain employs TRBV7-9 and TRBJ2-1; D call uncertain. This CDR3 is built from 15 residues. V lost 3 bases, J lost 8 bases, and 17 bases lay in between. Per the germline V gene, CDR1 is SEHNR and CDR2 is FQNEAQ (reference sequence). Based on the CDR3 plus reference TRBV7-9 and TRBJ2-1, the full variable domain is DTGVSQNPRHKITKRGQNVTFRCDPISEHNRLYWYRQTLGQGPEFLTYFQNEAQLEKSRLLSDRFSAERPKGSFSTLEIQRTEQGDSAMYLCASSFRGGMLDEQFFGPGTRLTVL.

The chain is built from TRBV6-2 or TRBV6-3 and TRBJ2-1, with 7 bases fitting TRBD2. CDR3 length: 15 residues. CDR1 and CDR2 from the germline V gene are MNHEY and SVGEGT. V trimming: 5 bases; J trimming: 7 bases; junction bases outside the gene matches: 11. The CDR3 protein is CASSQTSDGWNEQFF. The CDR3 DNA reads TGTGCCAGCAGTCAAACTAGCGACGGTTGGAATGAGCAGTTCTTC.

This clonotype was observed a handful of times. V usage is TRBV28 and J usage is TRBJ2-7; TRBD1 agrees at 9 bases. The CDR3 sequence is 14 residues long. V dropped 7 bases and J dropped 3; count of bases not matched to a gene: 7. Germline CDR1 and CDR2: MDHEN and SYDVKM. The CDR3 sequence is CASMSPGQGYEQYF. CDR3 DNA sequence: TGTGCCAGCATGTCTCCGGGACAGGGCTACGAGCAGTACTTC.

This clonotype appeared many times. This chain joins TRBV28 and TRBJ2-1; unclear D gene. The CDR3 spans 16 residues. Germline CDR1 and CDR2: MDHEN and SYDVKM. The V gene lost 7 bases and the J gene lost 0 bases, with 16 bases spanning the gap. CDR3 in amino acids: CASTQRGRSSYNEQFF. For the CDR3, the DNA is TGTGCCAGCACTCAACGAGGCCGGAGCTCCTACAATGAGCAGTTCTTC.

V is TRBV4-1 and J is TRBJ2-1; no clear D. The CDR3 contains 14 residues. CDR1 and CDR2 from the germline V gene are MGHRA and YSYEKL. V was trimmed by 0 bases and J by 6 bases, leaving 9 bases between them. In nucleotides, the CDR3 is TGCGCCAGCAGCCAAGATCGGTCCCCCAATGAGCAGTTCTTC. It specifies CASSQDRSPNEQFF.

This CDR3 is CASSKSLTLPSGSTDTQYF. The CDR3 coding sequence is TGTGCCAGCAGCAAATCTCTCACTTTGCCTAGCGGGAGCACAGATACGCAGTATTTT. This chain links TRBV21-1 with TRBJ2-3; TRBD2, as called in the table, went unchecked against the DNA. TRBV21-1 is described as a pseudogene. This CDR3 is 19 amino acids long.

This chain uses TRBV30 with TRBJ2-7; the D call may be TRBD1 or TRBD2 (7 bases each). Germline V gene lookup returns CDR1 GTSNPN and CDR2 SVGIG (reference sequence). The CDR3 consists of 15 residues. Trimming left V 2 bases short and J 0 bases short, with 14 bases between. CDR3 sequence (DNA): TGTGCCTGGAGTTTCATCAGGGGGGGCTCCTACGAGCAGTACTTC. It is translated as CAWSFIRGGSYEQYF. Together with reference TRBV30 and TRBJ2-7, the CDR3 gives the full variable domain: SQTIHQWPATLVQPVGSPLSLECTVEGTSNPNLYWYRQAAGRGLQLLFYSVGIGQISSEVPQNLSASRPQDRQFILSSKKLLLSDSGFYLCAWSFIRGGSYEQYFGPGTRLTVT.

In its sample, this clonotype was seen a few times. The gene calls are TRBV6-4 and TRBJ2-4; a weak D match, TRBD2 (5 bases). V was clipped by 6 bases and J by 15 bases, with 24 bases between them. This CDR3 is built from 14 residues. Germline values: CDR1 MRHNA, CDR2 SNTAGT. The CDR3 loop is CASRPEGEGSGRYF. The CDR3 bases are TGTGCCAGCAGACCAGAGGGTGAGGGTTCGGGCCGGTACTTC.

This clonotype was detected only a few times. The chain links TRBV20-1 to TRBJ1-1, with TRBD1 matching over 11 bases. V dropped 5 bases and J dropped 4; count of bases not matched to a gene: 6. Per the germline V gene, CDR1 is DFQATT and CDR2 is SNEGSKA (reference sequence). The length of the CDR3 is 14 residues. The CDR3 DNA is TGCAGTGCTGCTCGCGGGACAGGGGGCACTGAAGCTTTCTTT. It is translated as CSAARGTGGTEAFF.

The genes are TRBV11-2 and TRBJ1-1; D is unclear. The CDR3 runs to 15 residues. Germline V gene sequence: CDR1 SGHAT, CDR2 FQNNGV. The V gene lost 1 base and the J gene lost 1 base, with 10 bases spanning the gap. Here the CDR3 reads CASSLVLRANTEAFF. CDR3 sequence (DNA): TGTGCCAGCAGCTTAGTTTTGAGGGCGAACACTGAAGCTTTCTTT.

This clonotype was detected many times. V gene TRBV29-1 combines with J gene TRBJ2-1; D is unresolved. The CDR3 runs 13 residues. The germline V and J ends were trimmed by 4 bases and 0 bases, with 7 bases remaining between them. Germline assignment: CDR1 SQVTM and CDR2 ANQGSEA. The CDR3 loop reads CSVGESSYNEQFF. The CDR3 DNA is TGCAGCGTTGGCGAGAGCTCCTACAATGAGCAGTTCTTC.

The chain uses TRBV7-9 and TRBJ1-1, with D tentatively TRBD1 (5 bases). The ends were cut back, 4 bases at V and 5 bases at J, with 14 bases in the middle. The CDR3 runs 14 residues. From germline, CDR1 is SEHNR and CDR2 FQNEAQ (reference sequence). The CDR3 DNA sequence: TGTGCCAGCAGCTCGCCGCCAGGGACTACTGAAGCTTTCTTT. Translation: CASSSPPGTTEAFF.

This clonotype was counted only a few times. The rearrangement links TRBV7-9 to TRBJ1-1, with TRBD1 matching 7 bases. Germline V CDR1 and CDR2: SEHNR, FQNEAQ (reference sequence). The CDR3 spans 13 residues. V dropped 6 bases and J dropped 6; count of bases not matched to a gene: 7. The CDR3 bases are TGTGCCAGCAGTTCTAGGACAGGCGCTGAAGCTTTCTTT. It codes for CASSSRTGAEAFF.

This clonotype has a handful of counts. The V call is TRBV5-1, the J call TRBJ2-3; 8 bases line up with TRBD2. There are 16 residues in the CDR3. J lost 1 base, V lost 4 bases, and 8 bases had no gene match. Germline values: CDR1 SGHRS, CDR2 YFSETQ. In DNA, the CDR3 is TGCGCCAGCAGCGAGGGCGGGAGGCCAGGCACAGATACGCAGTATTTT. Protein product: CASSEGGRPGTDTQYF.

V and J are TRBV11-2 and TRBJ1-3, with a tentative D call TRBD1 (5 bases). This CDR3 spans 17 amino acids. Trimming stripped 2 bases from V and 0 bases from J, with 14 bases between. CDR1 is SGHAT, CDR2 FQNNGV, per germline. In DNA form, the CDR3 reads TGTGCCAGCAGCTTAATGTTTCAGGGCTCCTCTGGAAACACCATATATTTT. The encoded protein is CASSLMFQGSSGNTIYF.

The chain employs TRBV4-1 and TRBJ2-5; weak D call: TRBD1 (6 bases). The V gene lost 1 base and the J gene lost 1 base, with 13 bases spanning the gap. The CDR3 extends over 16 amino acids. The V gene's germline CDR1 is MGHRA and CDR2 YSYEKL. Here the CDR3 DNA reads TGCGCCAGCAGCCAAGTTCCGACAGGTTTCCAAGAGACCCAGTACTTC. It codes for CASSQVPTGFQETQYF.

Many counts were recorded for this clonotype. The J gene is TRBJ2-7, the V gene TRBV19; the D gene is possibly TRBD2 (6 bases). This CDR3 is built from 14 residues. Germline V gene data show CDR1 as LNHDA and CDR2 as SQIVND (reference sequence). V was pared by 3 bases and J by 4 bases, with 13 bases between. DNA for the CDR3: TGTGCCAGTAGTATGGACGGGACTGGATACGAGCAGTACTTC. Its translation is CASSMDGTGYEQYF.

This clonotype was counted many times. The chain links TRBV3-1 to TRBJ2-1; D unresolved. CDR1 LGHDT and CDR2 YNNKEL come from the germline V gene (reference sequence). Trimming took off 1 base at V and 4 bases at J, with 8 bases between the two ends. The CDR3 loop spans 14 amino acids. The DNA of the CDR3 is TGTGCCAGCAGCCAAGGTCTGGCATACAATGAGCAGTTCTTC. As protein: CASSQGLAYNEQFF.

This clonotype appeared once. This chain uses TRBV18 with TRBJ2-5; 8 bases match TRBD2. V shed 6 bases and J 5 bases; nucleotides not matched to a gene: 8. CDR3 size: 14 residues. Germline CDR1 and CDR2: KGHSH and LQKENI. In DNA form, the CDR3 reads TGTGCCAGCTCGCGTACTCAGCGGGAGGAGACCCAGTACTTC. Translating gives CASSRTQREETQYF.

The CDR3 spells CASRPPGTDNLNTEAFF. CDR3 bases: TGTGCCAGCAGACCTCCCGGGACCGATAACTTGAACACTGAAGCTTTCTTT. The chain combines TRBV9 with TRBJ1-1; weak D call: TRBD1 (5 bases). The length of the CDR3 is 17 residues. Trimming took 5 bases from V and 0 from J, leaving 20 bases between them. Germline CDR1 SGDLS, CDR2 YYNGEE.